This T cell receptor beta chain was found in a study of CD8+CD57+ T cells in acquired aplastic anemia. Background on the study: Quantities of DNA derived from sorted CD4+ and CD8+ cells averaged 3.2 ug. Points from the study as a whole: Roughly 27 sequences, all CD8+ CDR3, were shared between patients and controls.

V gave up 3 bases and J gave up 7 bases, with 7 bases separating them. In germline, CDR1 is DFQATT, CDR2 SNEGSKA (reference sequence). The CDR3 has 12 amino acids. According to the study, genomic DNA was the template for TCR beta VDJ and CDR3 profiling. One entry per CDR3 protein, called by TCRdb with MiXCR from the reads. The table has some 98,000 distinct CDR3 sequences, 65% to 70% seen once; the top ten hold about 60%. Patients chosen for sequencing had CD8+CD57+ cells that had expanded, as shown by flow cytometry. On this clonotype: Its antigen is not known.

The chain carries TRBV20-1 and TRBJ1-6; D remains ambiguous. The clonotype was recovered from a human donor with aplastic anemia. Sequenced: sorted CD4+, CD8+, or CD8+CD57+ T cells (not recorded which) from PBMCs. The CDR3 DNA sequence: TGCAGTGCTAGGGGAGCGAATTCACCCCTCCACTTT. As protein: CSARGANSPLHF.